The clone carrying this T cell receptor (beta chain) has just a few counts. The sample comes from a study of T-cell memory formation after mild COVID-19. Looking at the study overall: Largely, TCR clusters stayed within a single donor.

V was pared by 5 bases and J by 0 bases, with 10 bases between. Germline CDR1 SGHTA, CDR2 FQGNSA. The length of the CDR3 is 14 residues. TCRdb independently ran MiXCR on the 5' RACE reads; one entry per CDR3 protein. The table lists 250,000 to 400,000 distinct CDR3 sequences, roughly an eighth of them singletons. The sequenced sample consisted of PBMCs or a T cell subset sorted from them (not recorded which). This chain connects TRBV7-2 to TRBJ1-2, with a possible D match to TRBD1 (6 bases). The TCR sequence derives from a man younger than 35 who had mild COVID-19 (a few samples of this study predate the infection). Cell type and time point are not known. CDR3 in amino acids: CASSTRDTNYGYTF. The CDR3 bases are TGTGCCAGCAGCACCCGGGACACTAACTATGGCTACACCTTC.